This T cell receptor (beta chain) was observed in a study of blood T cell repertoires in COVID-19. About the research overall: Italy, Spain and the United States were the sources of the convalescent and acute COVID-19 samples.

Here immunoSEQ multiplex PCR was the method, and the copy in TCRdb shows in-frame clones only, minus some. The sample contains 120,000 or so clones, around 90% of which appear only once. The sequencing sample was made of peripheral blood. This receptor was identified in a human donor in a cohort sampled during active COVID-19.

The CDR3 DNA follows: TGCGCCAGCAGCTTCGGGGTTCAAGAGACCCAGTACTTC. Its translation: CASSFGVQETQYF. The chain couples TRBV5-1 to TRBJ2-5; D is possibly TRBD2 (5 bases). In germline, CDR1 is SGHRS, CDR2 YFSETQ. This CDR3 has 13 amino acids. The V end lost 2 bases, the J end lost 2 bases, and 7 bases lay between the germline ends.